This T cell receptor beta chain was sequenced in a study of human T cells and chemical hapten exposure. Study details: Skin on the upper inner arm, roughly 2 cm by roughly 2 cm in size, was sensitized with 2% DPC. Broader study findings: No change in TCRs above 1 in 1000 frequency was produced by DPC sensitization.

Time point of the sample: pre-sensitization, week 0. Noted treatment: therapeutic diphenylcyclopropenone sensitization with weekly scalp DPC. Germline V gene data show CDR1 as DFQATT and CDR2 as SNEGSKA (reference sequence). Trimming took 3 bases from V and 0 from J, leaving 18 bases between them. This CDR3 has 17 residues. Individual cDNA molecules received unique molecular identifiers in the library. Using its own MiXCR run on the RACE reads, TCRdb lists one record per CDR3 protein. The sample yields around 350,000 distinct CDR3 sequences, over 5% seen once. Worth noting for this clonotype: Its cognate antigen is unknown.

The sample here was whole blood, taken in connection with sensitization to the hapten diphenylcyclopropenone (DPC). The clonotype comes from a woman between 18 and 29 years old with alopecia areata. Some clones in this sample may be carry-over from other donors' samples. This rearrangement joins TRBV20-1 to TRBJ2-1, with TRBD2 as a possible D gene (5 bases). The CDR3, as DNA: TGCAGTGCTAGGGACGGACTTTTCTCGAGCTCCTACAATGAGCAGTTCTTC. Encoded protein: CSARDGLFSSSYNEQFF.